This T cell receptor beta chain was captured by sequencing in a study of T cell repertoires in cytomegalovirus infection. About the research overall: The authors used CMV epitopes that were HLA-C-restricted (recently identified) and HLA-B-restricted (well studied).

Only one count was recorded for this clonotype. Its antigen is currently unknown. V gave up 4 bases and J gave up 5 bases; unmatched junction bases: 9. The germline V gene encodes CDR1 ENHRY and CDR2 SYGVKD. CDR3 length: 15 amino acids. Using its own MiXCR run on the reads, TCRdb lists one record per CDR3 protein. The sample includes a few hundred thousand distinct CDR3 sequences, almost 40% seen only once; the top ten take about half. The chain employs TRBV10-3 and TRBJ1-1; TRBD1 matches at 8 bases. The clonotype comes from a human donor in good health (CMV status not recorded). Some clones in this sample may be carry-over from other donors' samples. The source was cultured PBMCs, collected from culture after CMV antigen stimulation. The CDR3 protein is CAISAQGRGQTEAFF. The CDR3, as DNA: TGTGCCATCAGTGCCCAGGGCAGGGGGCAGACTGAAGCTTTCTTT.